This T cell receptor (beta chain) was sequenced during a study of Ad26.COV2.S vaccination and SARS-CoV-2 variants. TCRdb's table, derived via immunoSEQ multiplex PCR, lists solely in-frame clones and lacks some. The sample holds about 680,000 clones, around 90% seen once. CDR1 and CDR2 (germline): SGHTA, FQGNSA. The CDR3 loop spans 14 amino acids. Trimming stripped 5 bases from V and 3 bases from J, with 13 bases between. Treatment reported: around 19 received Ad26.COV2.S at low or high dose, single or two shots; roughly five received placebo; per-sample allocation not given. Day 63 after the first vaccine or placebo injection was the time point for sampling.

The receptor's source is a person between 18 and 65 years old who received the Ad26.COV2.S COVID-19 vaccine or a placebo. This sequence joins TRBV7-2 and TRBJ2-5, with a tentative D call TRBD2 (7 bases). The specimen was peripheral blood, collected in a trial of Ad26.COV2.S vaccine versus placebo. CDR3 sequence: CASSRGGGEETQYF. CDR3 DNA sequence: TGTGCCAGCAGCCGGGGAGGGGGGGAAGAGACCCAGTACTTC.